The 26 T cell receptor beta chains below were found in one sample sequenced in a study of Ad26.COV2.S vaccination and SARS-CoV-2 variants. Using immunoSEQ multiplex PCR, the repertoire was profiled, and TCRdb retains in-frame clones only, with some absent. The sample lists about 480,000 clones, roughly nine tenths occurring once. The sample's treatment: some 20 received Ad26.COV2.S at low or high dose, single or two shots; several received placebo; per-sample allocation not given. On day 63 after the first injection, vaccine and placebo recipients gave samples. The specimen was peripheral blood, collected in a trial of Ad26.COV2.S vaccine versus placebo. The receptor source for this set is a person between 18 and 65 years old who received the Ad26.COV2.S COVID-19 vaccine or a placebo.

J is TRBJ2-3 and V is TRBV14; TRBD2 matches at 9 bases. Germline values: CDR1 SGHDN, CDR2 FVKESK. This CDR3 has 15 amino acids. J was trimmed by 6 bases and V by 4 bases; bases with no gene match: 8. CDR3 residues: CASSLAGATWDTQYF. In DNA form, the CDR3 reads TGTGCCAGCAGCCTAGCGGGAGCAACCTGGGATACGCAGTATTTT.

CDR3 in DNA: TGTGCCAGTAGAGGAACAAATATGAACACTGAAGCTTTCTTT. Translation gives CASRGTNMNTEAFF. V is TRBV19 and J is TRBJ1-1; no clear D gene. Germline V gene data show CDR1 as LNHDA and CDR2 as SQIVND (reference sequence). Trimming removed 6 bases from V and 0 bases from J, with 11 bases in between. This CDR3 is built from 14 residues.

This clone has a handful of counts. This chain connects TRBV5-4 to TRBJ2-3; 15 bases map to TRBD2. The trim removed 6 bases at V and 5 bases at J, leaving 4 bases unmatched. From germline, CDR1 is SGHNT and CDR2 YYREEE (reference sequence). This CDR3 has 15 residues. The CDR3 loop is CASTRTSGRGDTQYF. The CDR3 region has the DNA TGTGCCAGCACCCGGACTAGCGGGAGGGGAGATACGCAGTATTTT.

CDR3 amino acids: CASSLEAARGEAFF. The CDR3 nucleotides are TGTGCCAGCAGCTTGGAGGCCGCCCGGGGAGAAGCTTTCTTT. The chain links TRBV11-1 to TRBJ1-1; no clear D. Per the germline V gene, CDR1 is SGHAT and CDR2 is FQDESV (reference sequence). This CDR3 spans 14 amino acids. The V gene lost 3 bases and the J gene lost 8 bases, with 16 bases spanning the gap.

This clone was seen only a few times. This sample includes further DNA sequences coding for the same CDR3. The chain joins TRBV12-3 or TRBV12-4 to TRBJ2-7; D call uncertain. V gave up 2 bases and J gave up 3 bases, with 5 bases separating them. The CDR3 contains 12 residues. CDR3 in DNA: TGTGCCAGCAGTTTATCGGGCTACGAGCAGTACTTC. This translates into CASSLSGYEQYF.

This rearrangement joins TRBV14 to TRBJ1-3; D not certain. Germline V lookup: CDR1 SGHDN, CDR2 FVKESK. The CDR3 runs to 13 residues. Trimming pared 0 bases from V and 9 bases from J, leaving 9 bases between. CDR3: CASSQDLVGTIYF. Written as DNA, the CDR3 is TGTGCCAGCAGCCAAGATCTGGTCGGCACCATATATTTT.

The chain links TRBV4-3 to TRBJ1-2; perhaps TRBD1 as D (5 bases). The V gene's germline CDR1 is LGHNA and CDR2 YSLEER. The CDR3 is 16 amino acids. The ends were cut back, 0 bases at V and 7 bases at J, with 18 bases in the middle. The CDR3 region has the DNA TGCGCCAGCAGCCAAGATCGCGAGGGGCCCCGGGTTGGCTACACCTTC. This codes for CASSQDREGPRVGYTF.

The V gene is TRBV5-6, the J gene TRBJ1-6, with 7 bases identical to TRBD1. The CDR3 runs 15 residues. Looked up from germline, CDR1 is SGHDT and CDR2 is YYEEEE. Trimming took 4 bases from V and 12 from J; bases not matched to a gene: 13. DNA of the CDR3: TGTGCCAGCAGCGGGGGACAGTCTCGCGGGAGACCCCTCCACTTT. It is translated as CASSGGQSRGRPLHF.

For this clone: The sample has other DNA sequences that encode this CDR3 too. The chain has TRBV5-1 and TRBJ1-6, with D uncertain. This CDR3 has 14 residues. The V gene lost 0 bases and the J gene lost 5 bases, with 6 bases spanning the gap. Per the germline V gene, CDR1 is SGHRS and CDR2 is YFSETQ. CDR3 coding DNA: TGCGCCAGCAGCTTGGCGGGCGATAATTCACCCCTCCACTTT. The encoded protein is CASSLAGDNSPLHF.

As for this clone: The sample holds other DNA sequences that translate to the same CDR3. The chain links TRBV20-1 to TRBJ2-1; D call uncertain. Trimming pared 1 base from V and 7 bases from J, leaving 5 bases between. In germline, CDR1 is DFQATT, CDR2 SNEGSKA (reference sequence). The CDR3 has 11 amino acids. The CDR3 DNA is TGCAGTGCTAGAGGTAGGAATGAGCAGTTCTTC. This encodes CSARGRNEQFF.

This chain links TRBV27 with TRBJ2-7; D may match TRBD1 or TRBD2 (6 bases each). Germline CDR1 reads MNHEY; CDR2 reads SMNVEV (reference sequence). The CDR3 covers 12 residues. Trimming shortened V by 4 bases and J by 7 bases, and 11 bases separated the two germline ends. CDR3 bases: TGTGCCAGCAGTTCAACAGGGAGGGAGCAGTACTTC. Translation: CASSSTGREQYF.

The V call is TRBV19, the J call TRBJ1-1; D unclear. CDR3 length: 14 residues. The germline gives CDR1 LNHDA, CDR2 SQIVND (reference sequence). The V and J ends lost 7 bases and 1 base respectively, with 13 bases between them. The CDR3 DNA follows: TGTGCCAGTATGCGGGTGGGGTCGAACACTGAAGCTTTCTTT. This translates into CASMRVGSNTEAFF. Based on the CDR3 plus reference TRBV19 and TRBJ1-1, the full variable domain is DGGITQSPKYLFRKEGQNVTLSCEQNLNHDAMYWYRQDPGQGLRLIYYSQIVNDFQKGDIAEGYSVSREKKESFPLTVTSAQKNPTAFYLCASMRVGSNTEAFFGQGTRLTVV.

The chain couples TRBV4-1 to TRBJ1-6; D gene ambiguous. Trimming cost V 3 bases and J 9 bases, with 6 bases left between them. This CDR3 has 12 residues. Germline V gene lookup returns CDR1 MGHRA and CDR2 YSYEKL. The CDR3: CASSQAASPLHF. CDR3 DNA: TGCGCCAGCAGCCAGGCAGCTTCACCCCTCCACTTT.

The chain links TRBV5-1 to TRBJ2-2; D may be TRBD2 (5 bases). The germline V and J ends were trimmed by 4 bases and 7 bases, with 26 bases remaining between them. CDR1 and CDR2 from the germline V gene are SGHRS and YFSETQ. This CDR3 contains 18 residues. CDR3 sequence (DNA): TGCGCCAGCAGCCACTACATCCCAGGTCTCAACCGGGGCGGGGAGCTGTTTTTT. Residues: CASSHYIPGLNRGGELFF.

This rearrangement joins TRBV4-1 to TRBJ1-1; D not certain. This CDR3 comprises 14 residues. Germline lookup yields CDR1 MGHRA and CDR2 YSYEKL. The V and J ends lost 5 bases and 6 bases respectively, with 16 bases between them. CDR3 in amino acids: CASSVSPRTPEAFF. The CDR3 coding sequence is TGCGCCAGCAGCGTGAGCCCCCGGACCCCTGAAGCTTTCTTT.

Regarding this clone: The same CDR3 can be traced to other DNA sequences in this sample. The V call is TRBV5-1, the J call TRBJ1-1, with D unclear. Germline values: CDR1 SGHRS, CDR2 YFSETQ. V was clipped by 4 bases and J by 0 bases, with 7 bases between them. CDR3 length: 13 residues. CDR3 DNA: TGCGCCAGCAGCCTTGGGATGAACACTGAAGCTTTCTTT. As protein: CASSLGMNTEAFF.

In DNA, the CDR3 is TGTGCCACCGGGAGGGAGACCCAGTACTTC. It translates to CATGRETQYF. The chain recombines TRBV6-5 with TRBJ2-5; 7 bases fit TRBD2. The V gene end was trimmed by 10 bases and the J gene end by 5 bases; junction bases not matched to a gene: 1. The CDR3 is 10 amino acids. Germline CDR1 and CDR2: MNHEY and SVGAGI.

The CDR3 region has the DNA TGTGCCAGCAGTTCGACTAGCAGGTACGAGCAGTACTTC. This gives the protein CASSSTSRYEQYF. J is TRBJ2-7 and V is TRBV28; 7 nucleotides align to TRBD2. This CDR3 comprises 13 residues. In germline, CDR1 is MDHEN, CDR2 SYDVKM. J lost 4 bases, V lost 4 bases, and 4 bases had no gene match.

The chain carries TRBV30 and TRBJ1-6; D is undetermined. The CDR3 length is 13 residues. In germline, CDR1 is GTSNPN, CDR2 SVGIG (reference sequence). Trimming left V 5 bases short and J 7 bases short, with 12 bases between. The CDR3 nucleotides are TGTGCCTGGGACCGTAAGACAAATTCACCCCTCCACTTT. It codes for CAWDRKTNSPLHF.

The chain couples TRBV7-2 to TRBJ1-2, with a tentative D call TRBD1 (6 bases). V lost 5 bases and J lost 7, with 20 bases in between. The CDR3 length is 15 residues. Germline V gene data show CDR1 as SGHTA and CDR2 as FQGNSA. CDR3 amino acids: CASSLPQGLAGGYTF. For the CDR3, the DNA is TGTGCCAGCAGCCTACCACAGGGACTGGCTGGTGGCTACACCTTC.

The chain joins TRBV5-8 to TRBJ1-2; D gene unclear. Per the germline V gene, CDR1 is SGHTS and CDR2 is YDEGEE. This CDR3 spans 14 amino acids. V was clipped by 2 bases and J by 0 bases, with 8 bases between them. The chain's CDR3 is CASSFGTANYGYTF. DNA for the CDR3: TGTGCCAGCAGCTTCGGTACAGCTAACTATGGCTACACCTTC.

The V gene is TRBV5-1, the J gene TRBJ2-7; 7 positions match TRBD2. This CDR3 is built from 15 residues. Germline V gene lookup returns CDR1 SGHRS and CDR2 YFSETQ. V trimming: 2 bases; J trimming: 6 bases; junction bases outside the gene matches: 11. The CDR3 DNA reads TGCGCCAGCAGCTTAGTCGGGACTACACCGGGCGAGCAGTACTTC. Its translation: CASSLVGTTPGEQYF.

The CDR3 spells CASSEGLHQNYEQYF. The CDR3 region has the DNA TGTGCCAGCAGTGAGGGACTTCATCAAAACTACGAGCAGTACTTC. The V call is TRBV28, the J call TRBJ2-7; possible D gene TRBD2, 6 bases. Germline CDR1 MDHEN, CDR2 SYDVKM. V was pared by 5 bases and J by 3 bases, with 17 bases between. This CDR3 is built from 15 residues.

The CDR3 is CASSEIQTSGRFYEQYF. The CDR3 nucleotides are TGTGCCAGCAGTGAGATTCAGACTAGCGGGAGGTTCTACGAGCAGTACTTC. The chain carries TRBV28 and TRBJ2-7; TRBD2 aligns across 13 bases. The CDR3 is made up of 17 amino acids. Germline V gene sequence: CDR1 MDHEN, CDR2 SYDVKM. J lost 3 bases, V lost 5 bases, and 10 bases had no gene match.

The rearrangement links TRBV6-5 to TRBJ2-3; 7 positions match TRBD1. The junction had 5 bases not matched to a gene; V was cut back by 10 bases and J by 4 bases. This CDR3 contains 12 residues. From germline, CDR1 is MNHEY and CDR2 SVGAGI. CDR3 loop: CATKGAPDTQYF. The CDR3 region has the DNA TGTGCCACAAAGGGGGCCCCAGATACGCAGTATTTT.

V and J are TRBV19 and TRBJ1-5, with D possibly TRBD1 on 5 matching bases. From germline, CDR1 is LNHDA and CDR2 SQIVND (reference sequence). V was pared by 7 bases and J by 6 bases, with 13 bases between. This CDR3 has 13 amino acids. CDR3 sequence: CASTVRQSQPQHF. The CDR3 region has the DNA TGTGCCAGTACGGTGAGACAGTCTCAGCCCCAGCATTTT.